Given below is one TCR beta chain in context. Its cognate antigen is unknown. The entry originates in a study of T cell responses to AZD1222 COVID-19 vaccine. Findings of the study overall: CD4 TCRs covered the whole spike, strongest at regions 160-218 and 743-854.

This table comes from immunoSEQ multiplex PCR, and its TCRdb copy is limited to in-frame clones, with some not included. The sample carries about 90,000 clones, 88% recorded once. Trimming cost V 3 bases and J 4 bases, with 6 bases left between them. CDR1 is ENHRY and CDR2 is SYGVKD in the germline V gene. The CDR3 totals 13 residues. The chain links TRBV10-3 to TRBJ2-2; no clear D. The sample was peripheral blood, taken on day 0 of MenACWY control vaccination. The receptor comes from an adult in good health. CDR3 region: CAISDLGTGELFF. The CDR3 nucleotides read TGTGCCATCAGTGACCTGGGCACCGGGGAGCTGTTTTTT.